The entry that follows covers one T cell receptor (beta chain) sequence. Its cognate antigen is unknown. The data were taken from a study of T cell responses to AZD1222 COVID-19 vaccine. Deletions cut 5 bases from V and 6 bases from J, with 10 bases between. CDR1 is SGHAT and CDR2 is FQDESV in the germline V gene (reference sequence). The CDR3 is 13 amino acids. The data were produced by immunoSEQ multiplex PCR, yet TCRdb's version contains in-frame clones alone and is incomplete. The sample has over 95,000 clones, more than 85% seen once; the top ten hold 4.5%. Broader study findings: The donor cohort was predominantly white British with a female majority, and clonal diversity may have been underestimated. Distributed over spike, vaccine-associated CD4 TCRs predominated at 160-218 and 743-854. Nearly half of spike-specific TCRs reportedly go after variant regions that carry no mutations. Recipients of AZD1222 seropositive at baseline numbered only five or six.

The sequencing here drew on peripheral blood, taken on day 0 of AZD1222 vaccination. This receptor was obtained from an adult in good health. This chain uses TRBV11-1 with TRBJ2-2; a possible D gene is TRBD1 (6 bases). The CDR3 region has the DNA TGTGCCAGCAGCCGAACAGGGCCCGGGGAGCTGTTTTTT. Translating it yields CASSRTGPGELFF.